This T cell receptor (beta chain) was sequenced in a study of blood T cells in healthy people across ages. Combining a sample-barcoded 5' primer with a J-beta primer mix, a second PCR ran for roughly 7 to 12 cycles. TCRdb re-derived calls from the 5' RACE reads in MiXCR, one entry per CDR3 protein. Of 650,000 to 1,000,000 distinct CDR3 sequences in the sample, under 40% were seen once. Input material: blood. This receptor was identified in a man between 18 and 29 years old in good health.

Written as DNA, the CDR3 is TGTGCCAGCAGTGAGGAGGCGCACCAGGTCTCCGGGGAGCTGTTTTTT. Amino acid sequence: CASSEEAHQVSGELFF. J is TRBJ2-2 and V is TRBV2, with a tentative D call TRBD2 (5 bases). Germline V lookup: CDR1 SNHLY, CDR2 FYNNEI. This CDR3 spans 16 amino acids. V was shortened by 3 bases and J by 6 bases, with 17 bases between the two germline ends.